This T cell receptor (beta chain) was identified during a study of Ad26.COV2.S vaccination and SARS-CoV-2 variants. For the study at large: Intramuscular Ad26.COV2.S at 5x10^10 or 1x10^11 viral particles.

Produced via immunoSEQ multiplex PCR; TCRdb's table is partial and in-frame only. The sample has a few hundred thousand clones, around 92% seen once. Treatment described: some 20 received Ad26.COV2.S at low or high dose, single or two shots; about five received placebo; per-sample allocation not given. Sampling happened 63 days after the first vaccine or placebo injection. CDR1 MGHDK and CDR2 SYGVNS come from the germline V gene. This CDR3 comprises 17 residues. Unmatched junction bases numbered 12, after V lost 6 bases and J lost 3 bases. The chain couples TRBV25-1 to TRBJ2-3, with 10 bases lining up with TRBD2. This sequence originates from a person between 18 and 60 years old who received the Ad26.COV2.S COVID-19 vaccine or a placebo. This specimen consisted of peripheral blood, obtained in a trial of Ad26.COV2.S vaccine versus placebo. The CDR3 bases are TGTGCCAGCAGCGGGACTAGCGCTATCCCATGGACAGATACGCAGTATTTT. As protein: CASSGTSAIPWTDTQYF. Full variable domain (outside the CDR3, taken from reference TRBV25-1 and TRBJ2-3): EADIYQTPRYLVIGTGKKITLECSQTMGHDKMYWYQQDPGMELHLIHYSYGVNSTEKGDLSSESTVSRIRTEHFPLTLESARPSHTSQYLCASSGTSAIPWTDTQYFGPGTRLTVL.